One sample yielded the 21 T cell receptor beta chains listed below, sequenced in a study of T cell responses to AZD1222 COVID-19 vaccine. The assay was immunoSEQ multiplex PCR, and TCRdb's table has in-frame clones only and misses some. The sample has approximately 110,000 clones, about 91% seen once. This material consisted of peripheral blood, taken 28 days after the second AZD1222 dose. These receptors all stem from an adult who received the AZD1222 COVID-19 vaccine.

This sequence joins TRBV27 and TRBJ1-5; tentatively, D is TRBD1 (6 bases). V was pared by 6 bases and J by 0 bases, with 12 bases between. The CDR3 spans 15 residues. Germline CDR1 MNHEY, CDR2 SMNVEV (reference sequence). This chain's CDR3 is CASSPGAGSNQPQHF. Here the CDR3 DNA reads TGTGCCAGCAGCCCAGGGGCAGGTAGCAATCAGCCCCAGCATTTT.

The chain carries TRBV7-3 and TRBJ1-2, with 9 bases fitting TRBD1. Looked up from germline, CDR1 is SGHTA and CDR2 is FQGTGA. This CDR3 spans 14 amino acids. The V gene end was trimmed by 4 bases and the J gene end by 3 bases; junction bases not matched to a gene: 3. CDR3 coding DNA: TGTGCCAGCAGCTCGGGACAGGGCCACTATGGCTACACCTTC. This sequence encodes CASSSGQGHYGYTF.

The rearrangement links TRBV7-8 to TRBJ2-7; TRBD1 matches 7 bases. Germline values: CDR1 SGHVS, CDR2 FQNEAQ. The CDR3 contains 13 residues. With 0 bases clipped from V and 7 bases from J, the junction kept 3 bases outside the gene matches. The CDR3 reads CASSLARGLEQYF. In DNA, the CDR3 is TGTGCCAGCAGCTTAGCGAGGGGGCTTGAGCAGTACTTC.

V usage is TRBV5-5 and J usage is TRBJ2-7, with D tentatively TRBD1 or TRBD2 (5 bases each). The CDR3 is made up of 16 amino acids. Germline V lookup: CDR1 SGHKS, CDR2 YYEKEE (reference sequence). V dropped 0 bases and J dropped 3 bases, with 16 bases sitting between them. The CDR3 sequence is CASSLGPDGTRYEQYF. As DNA, the CDR3 is TGTGCCAGCAGCTTGGGGCCGGATGGGACCCGCTACGAGCAGTACTTC.

The chain employs TRBV6-5 and TRBJ1-6, with D hard to call. The ends were cut back, 0 bases at V and 5 bases at J, with 8 bases in the middle. This CDR3 region has 15 residues. CDR1 is MNHEY and CDR2 is SVGAGI in the germline V gene. CDR3 loop: CASSYSGTDNSPLHF. The CDR3 DNA sequence: TGTGCCAGCAGTTACTCGGGCACAGATAATTCACCCCTCCACTTT.

The gene calls are TRBV12-3 or TRBV12-4 and TRBJ1-2; 10 bases agree with TRBD1. With V trimmed by 6 bases and J by 6 bases, 4 bases remained unmatched. The CDR3 is made up of 13 amino acids. The CDR3 spells CASRLTGGDGYTF. The CDR3, as DNA: TGTGCCAGCAGGTTGACAGGGGGCGATGGCTACACCTTC.

The chain carries TRBV23-1 and TRBJ1-4; D ambiguous. TRBV23-1 is an ORF for which the function is uncertain. The V gene lost 8 bases and the J gene lost 4 bases, with 17 bases spanning the gap. The CDR3 has 15 residues. The CDR3 DNA reads as TGCGCCAGCCCCCAAAGGAACACAGTTAATGAAAAACTGTTTTTT. Translating gives CASPQRNTVNEKLFF.

The chain is built from TRBV7-9 and TRBJ2-1, with TRBD2 identical over 13 bases. Germline CDR1 reads SEHNR; CDR2 reads FQNEAQ (reference sequence). This CDR3 has 14 amino acids. J gave up 8 bases and V 2 bases, and 0 bases lay outside the gene matches. The CDR3 coding sequence is TGTGCCAGCAGCTTAACTAGCGGGGGGGATGAGCAGTTCTTC. Translation: CASSLTSGGDEQFF.

The chain couples TRBV6-5 to TRBJ1-1; D possibly corresponds to TRBD1 (6 bases). CDR3 length: 12 residues. CDR1 MNHEY and CDR2 SVGAGI come from the germline V gene. Trimming stripped 6 bases from V and 7 bases from J, with 12 bases between. CDR3 sequence (DNA): TGTGCCAGCAGAACAGGGTTTGTTGAAGCTTTCTTT. This encodes CASRTGFVEAFF.

The chain is built from TRBV6-6 and TRBJ1-2, with D unresolved. Trimming shortened V by 10 bases and J by 3 bases, and 9 bases separated the two germline ends. CDR1 MNHNY and CDR2 SVGAGI come from the germline V gene (reference sequence). CDR3 length: 11 residues. In nucleotides, the CDR3 is TGTGCCACTGGCACTTACTATGGCTACACCTTC. Translating it yields CATGTYYGYTF.

The gene calls are TRBV6-1 and TRBJ1-1, with D possibly TRBD1 on 5 matching bases. This CDR3 spans 13 amino acids. Trimming removed 3 bases at V and 6 bases at J, with 11 bases between. Germline assignment: CDR1 MNHNS and CDR2 SASEGT. The CDR3 DNA sequence: TGTGCCAGCAGTGACCGGGGGAGGCCTGAAGCTTTCTTT. Protein: CASSDRGRPEAFF.

The CDR3 DNA follows: TGTGCCAGCAGCCCAAGCCCCCCGAGAGCCAATGAGCAGTTCTTC. Translation gives CASSPSPPRANEQFF. This chain connects TRBV7-9 to TRBJ2-1; D is unclear. CDR3 length equals 15 residues. Trimming pared 5 bases from V and 6 bases from J, leaving 17 bases between. Germline CDR1 SEHNR, CDR2 FQNEAQ (reference sequence).

In this sample, this clone turned up a few times. The rearrangement uses TRBV10-2 and TRBJ2-2, with 7 bases fitting TRBD2. The V segment lost 8 bases and the J segment 6 bases; nucleotides outside the gene matches: 12. CDR1 is WSHSY, CDR2 SAAADI, per germline. The CDR3 has 15 residues. The CDR3 spells CASGGGGKFAGELFF. CDR3 DNA: TGCGCCAGCGGGGGGGGAGGGAAGTTCGCCGGGGAGCTGTTTTTT.

This chain connects TRBV9 to TRBJ2-7, with 10 bases that match TRBD2. V trimming: 4 bases; J trimming: 5 bases; junction bases outside the gene matches: 9. The V gene's germline CDR1 is SGDLS and CDR2 YYNGEE. The CDR3 loop spans 15 amino acids. Written as DNA, the CDR3 is TGTGCCAGCAGCCCGTCTAGCGGGGGTGGGAACGAGCAGTACTTC. Protein product: CASSPSSGGGNEQYF.

V is TRBV19 and J is TRBJ1-2; possible D gene TRBD1, 5 bases. CDR1 and CDR2 (germline): LNHDA, SQIVND (reference sequence). The CDR3 spans 19 residues. V was clipped by 1 base and J by 1 base, with 22 bases between them. CDR3 region: CASSIVLGRNEYDNYGYTF. The CDR3 nucleotides read TGTGCCAGTAGTATAGTTCTGGGGCGGAACGAGTACGATAACTATGGCTACACCTTC.

The chain links TRBV27 to TRBJ1-5, with D uncertain. The germline V gene has CDR1 MNHEY and CDR2 SMNVEV (reference sequence). The CDR3 is 12 amino acids. V lost 3 bases and J 4 bases, leaving 4 bases between the germline ends. In DNA form, the CDR3 reads TGTGCCAGCAGTTTCCCTAATCAGCCCCAGCATTTT. Translated: CASSFPNQPQHF.

This clone was detected once. The chain recombines TRBV7-2 with TRBJ1-2, with a weak D call TRBD1 (6 bases). Trimming pared 5 bases from V and 8 bases from J, leaving 15 bases between. The V gene's germline CDR1 is SGHTA and CDR2 FQGNSA. The CDR3 covers 13 residues. For the CDR3, the DNA is TGTGCCAGCAGCCCAACAGGGAGCCGAGGCTACACCTTC. Its protein is CASSPTGSRGYTF.

The rearrangement joins TRBV7-8 to TRBJ2-5; 7 bases align to TRBD2. The CDR3 spans 13 residues. J gave up 4 bases and V 5 bases, and 4 bases lay outside the gene matches. CDR1 and CDR2 from the germline V gene are SGHVS and FQNEAQ. This chain's CDR3 is CASSPRLAETQYF. DNA of the CDR3: TGTGCCAGCAGCCCCCGACTAGCAGAGACCCAGTACTTC.

CDR3 residues: CAISVMMETGSFLSGNTIYF. The CDR3 DNA reads TGTGCCATCAGTGTCATGATGGAGACAGGATCTTTCTTATCTGGAAACACCATATATTTT. The V gene is TRBV10-3, the J gene TRBJ1-3, with D possibly being TRBD1 (6 bases). The germline gives CDR1 ENHRY, CDR2 SYGVKD. The CDR3 is made up of 20 amino acids. The V end was cut by 4 bases, the J end by 1 base, with 26 bases between.

The chain uses TRBV9 and TRBJ1-1; TRBD1 is a possible D gene (6 bases). The CDR3 is 15 amino acids. V dropped 0 bases and J dropped 1 base, with 10 bases sitting between them. In germline, CDR1 is SGDLS, CDR2 YYNGEE. CDR3 in DNA: TGTGCCAGCAGCGTAGCAGGGGCCGGGAACACTGAAGCTTTCTTT. Its translation is CASSVAGAGNTEAFF. Full variable domain (missing parts from reference TRBV9 and TRBJ1-1): DSGVTQTPKHLITATGQRVTLRCSPRSGDLSVYWYQQSLDQGLQFLIQYYNGEERAKGNILERFSAQQFPDLHSELNLSSLELGDSALYFCASSVAGAGNTEAFFGQGTRLTVV.

This chain joins TRBV6-1 and TRBJ1-4; no definite D call. Germline V gives CDR1 MNHNS, CDR2 SASEGT. V shed 3 bases and J shed 10 bases, with 3 bases lying between them. This CDR3 has 10 residues. The CDR3 coding sequence is TGTGCCAGCAGTGAGGGAAAACTGTTTTTT. It yields the protein CASSEGKLFF.